The T cell receptor (beta chain) described here comes from a study of OX40 agonist ivuxolimab in advanced cancers. About the study: About 42% of patients had received prior checkpoint inhibitor therapy. The study reported partial responses in three patients: one hepatocellular carcinoma, two cutaneous melanoma.

The study's findings and limits: A proportion of nonresponders additionally exhibited low normalized T-cell clonal expansion.

On this clone itself: The antigen is not known. An end of the junction does not agree with germline; a read error may underlie this.

Sequenced by immunoSEQ multiplex PCR; TCRdb stores in-frame clones only, minus some. The sample lists 15,000 to 20,000 clones; roughly four fifths were seen once. The receptor was isolated from an adult with an advanced solid tumor such as melanoma, head and neck, liver or kidney cancer. This material consisted of CD4+ or CD8+ T cells sorted from blood, taken in a trial of the OX40 agonist ivuxolimab.

The CDR3 protein is CASSFTSGRAYEQYF. DNA for the CDR3: TGTGCCAGCAGCTTTACTAGCGGGAGGGCCTATGAGCAGTACTTC. V is TRBV5-5 and J is TRBJ2-7; 13 bases match TRBD2. This CDR3 contains 15 residues. Germline lookup yields CDR1 SGHKS and CDR2 YYEKEE (reference sequence).